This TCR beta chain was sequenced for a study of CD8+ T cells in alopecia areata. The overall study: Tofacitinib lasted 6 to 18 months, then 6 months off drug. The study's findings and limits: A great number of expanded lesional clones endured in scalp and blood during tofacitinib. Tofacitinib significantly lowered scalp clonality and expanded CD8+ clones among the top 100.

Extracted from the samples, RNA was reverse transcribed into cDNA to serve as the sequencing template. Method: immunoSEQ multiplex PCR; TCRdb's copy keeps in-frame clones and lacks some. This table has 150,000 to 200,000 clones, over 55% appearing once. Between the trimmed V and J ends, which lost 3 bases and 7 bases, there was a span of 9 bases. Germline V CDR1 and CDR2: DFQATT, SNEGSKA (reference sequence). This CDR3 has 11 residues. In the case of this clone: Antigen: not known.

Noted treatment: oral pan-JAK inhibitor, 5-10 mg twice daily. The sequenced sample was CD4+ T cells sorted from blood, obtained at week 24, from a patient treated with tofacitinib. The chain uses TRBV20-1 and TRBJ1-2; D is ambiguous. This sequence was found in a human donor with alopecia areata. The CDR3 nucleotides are TGCAGTGCTAGTATCGCAGGTGGCTACACCTTC. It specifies CSASIAGGYTF.